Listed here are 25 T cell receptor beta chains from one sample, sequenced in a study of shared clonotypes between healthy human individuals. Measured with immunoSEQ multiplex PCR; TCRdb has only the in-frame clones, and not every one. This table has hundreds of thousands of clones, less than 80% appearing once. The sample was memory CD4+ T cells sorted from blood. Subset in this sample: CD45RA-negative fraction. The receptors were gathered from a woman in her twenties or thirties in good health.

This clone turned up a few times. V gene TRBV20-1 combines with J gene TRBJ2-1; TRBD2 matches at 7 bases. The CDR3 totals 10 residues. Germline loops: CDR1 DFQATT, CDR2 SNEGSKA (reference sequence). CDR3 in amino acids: CRAGIDEQFF. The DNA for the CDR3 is TGCAGAGCGGGAATCGATGAGCAGTTCTTC.

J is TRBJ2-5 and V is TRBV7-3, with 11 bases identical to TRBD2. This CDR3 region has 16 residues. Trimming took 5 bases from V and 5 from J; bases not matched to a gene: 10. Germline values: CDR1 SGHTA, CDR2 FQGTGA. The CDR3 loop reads CASSQAVLAGVETQYF. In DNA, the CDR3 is TGTGCCAGCAGCCAGGCTGTACTAGCGGGAGTGGAGACCCAGTACTTC.

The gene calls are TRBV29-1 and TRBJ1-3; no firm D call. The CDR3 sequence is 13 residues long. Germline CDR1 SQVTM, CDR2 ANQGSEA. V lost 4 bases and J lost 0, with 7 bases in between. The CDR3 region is CSVVVGSGNTIYF. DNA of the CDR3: TGCAGCGTTGTTGTGGGCTCTGGAAACACCATATATTTT.

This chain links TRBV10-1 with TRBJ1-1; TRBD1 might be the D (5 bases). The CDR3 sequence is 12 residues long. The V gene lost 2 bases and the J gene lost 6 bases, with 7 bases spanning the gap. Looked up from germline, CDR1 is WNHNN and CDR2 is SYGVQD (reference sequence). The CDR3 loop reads CASSEDRPEAFF. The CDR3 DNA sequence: TGCGCCAGCAGTGAGGACAGACCTGAAGCTTTCTTT.

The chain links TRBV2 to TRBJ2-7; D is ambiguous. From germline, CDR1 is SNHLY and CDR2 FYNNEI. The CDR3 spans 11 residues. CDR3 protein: CACRRAYEQYF. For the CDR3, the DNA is TGTGCGTGCCGACGGGCCTACGAGCAGTACTTC.

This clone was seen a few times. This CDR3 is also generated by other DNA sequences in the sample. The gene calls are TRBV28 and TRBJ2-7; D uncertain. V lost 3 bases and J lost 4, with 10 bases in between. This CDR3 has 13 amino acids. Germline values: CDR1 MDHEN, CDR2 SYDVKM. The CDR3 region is CASSLGTFYEQYF. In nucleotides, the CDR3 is TGTGCCAGCAGTTTGGGCACTTTTTACGAGCAGTACTTC.

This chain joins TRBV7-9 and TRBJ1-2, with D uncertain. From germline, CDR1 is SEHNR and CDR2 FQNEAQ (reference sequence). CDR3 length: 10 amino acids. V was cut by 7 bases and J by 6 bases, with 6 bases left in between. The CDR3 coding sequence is TGTGCCAGCACGACTCATGGCTACACCTTC. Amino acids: CASTTHGYTF.

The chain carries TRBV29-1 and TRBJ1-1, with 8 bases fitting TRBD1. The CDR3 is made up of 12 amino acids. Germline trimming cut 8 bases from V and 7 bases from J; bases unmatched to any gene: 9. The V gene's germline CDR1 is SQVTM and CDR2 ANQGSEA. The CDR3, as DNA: TGCAGCACTGATAGGACAGGGAATGAAGCTTTCTTT. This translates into CSTDRTGNEAFF.

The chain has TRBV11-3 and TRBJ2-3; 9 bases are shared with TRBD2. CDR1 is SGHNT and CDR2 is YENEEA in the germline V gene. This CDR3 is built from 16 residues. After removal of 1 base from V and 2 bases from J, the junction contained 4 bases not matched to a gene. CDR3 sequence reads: CASSLGTSANTDTQYF. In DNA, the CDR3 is TGTGCCAGCAGCTTAGGGACTAGCGCTAACACAGATACGCAGTATTTT.

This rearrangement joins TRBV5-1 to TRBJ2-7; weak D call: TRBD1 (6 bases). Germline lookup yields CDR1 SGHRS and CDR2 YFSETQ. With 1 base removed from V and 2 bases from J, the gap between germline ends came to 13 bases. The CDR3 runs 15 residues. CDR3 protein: CASSLTGGYTYEQYF. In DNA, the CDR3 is TGCGCCAGCAGCTTGACTGGGGGCTACACCTACGAGCAGTACTTC.

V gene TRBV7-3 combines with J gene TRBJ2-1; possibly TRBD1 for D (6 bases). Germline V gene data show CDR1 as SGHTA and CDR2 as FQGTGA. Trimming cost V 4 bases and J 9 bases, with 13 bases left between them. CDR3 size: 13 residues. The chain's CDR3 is CASSSDRLGEQFF. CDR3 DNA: TGTGCCAGCAGCTCAGACAGGTTGGGTGAGCAGTTCTTC.

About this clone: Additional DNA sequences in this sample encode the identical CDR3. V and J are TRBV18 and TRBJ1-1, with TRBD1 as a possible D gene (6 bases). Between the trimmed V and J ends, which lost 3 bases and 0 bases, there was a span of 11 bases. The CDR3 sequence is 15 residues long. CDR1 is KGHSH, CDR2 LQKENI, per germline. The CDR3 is CASSPATGLNTEAFF. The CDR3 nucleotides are TGTGCCAGCTCACCGGCGACAGGTTTGAACACTGAAGCTTTCTTT.

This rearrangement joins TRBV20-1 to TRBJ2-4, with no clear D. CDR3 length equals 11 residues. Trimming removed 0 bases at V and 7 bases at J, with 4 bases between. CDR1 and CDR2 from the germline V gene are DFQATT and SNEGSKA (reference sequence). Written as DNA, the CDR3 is TGCAGTGCTAGAGAGGGGAACATTCAGTACTTC. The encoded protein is CSAREGNIQYF.

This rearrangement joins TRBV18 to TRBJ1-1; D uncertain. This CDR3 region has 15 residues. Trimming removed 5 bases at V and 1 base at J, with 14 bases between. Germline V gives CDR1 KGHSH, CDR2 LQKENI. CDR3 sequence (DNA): TGTGCCAGCTCAGGTCGGGCAGCCCAGAACACTGAAGCTTTCTTT. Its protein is CASSGRAAQNTEAFF.

CDR3 sequence: CASSRTSGLEQYF. The CDR3 coding sequence is TGTGCCAGTAGCCGGACTAGCGGCCTGGAGCAGTACTTC. This chain connects TRBV19 to TRBJ2-7; 10 nucleotides line up with TRBD2. The J segment lost 7 bases and the V segment lost 6 bases, leaving 6 bases of the junction unmatched. The length of the CDR3 is 13 residues. Germline lookup yields CDR1 LNHDA and CDR2 SQIVND (reference sequence).

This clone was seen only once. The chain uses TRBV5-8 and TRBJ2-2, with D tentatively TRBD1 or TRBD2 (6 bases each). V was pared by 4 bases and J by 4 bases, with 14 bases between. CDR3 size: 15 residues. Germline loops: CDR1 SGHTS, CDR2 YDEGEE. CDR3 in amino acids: CASSTGQRATGELFF. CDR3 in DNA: TGTGCCAGCAGCACAGGACAGCGGGCCACCGGGGAGCTGTTTTTT.

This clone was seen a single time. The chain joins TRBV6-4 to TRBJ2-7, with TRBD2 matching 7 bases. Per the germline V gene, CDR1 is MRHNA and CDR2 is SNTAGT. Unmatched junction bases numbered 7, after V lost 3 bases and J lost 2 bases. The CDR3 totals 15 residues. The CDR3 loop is CASSEARGRAYEQYF. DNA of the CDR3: TGTGCCAGCAGTGAAGCAAGAGGGAGGGCCTACGAGCAGTACTTC.

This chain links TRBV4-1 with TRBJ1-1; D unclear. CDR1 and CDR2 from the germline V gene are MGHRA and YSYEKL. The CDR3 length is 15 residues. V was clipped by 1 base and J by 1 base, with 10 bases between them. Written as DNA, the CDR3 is TGCGCCAGCAGCCAAGTAGGGCCATCGAACACTGAAGCTTTCTTT. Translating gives CASSQVGPSNTEAFF.

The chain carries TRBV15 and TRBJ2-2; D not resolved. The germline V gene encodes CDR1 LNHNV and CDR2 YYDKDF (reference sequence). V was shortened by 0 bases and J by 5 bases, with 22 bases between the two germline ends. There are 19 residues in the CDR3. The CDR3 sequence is CATSRDNGILEYGTGELFF. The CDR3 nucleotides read TGTGCCACCAGCAGAGATAATGGGATCCTCGAGTATGGGACCGGGGAGCTGTTTTTT.

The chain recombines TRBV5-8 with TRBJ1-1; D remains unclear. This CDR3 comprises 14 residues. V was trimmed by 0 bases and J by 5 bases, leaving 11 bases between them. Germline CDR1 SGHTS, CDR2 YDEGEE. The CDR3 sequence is CASSLVWGTTEAFF. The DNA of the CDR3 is TGTGCCAGCAGCTTGGTATGGGGTACAACTGAAGCTTTCTTT. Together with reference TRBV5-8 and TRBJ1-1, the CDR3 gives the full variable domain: EAGVTQSPTHLIKTRGQQATLRCSPISGHTSVYWYQQALGLGLQFLLWYDEGEERNRGNFPPRFSGRQFPNYSSELNVNALELEDSALYLCASSLVWGTTEAFFGQGTRLTVV.

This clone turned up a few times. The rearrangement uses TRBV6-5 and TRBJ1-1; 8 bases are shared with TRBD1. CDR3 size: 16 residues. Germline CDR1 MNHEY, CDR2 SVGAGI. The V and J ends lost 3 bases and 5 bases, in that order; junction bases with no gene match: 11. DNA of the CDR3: TGTGCCAGCAGTTATCTGGCAGGGGGCGCGATTACTGAAGCTTTCTTT. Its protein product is CASSYLAGGAITEAFF.

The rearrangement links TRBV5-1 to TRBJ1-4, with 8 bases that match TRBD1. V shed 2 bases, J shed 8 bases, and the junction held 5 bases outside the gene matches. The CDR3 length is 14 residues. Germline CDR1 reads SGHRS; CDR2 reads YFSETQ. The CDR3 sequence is CASSLLQGEEKLFF. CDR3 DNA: TGCGCCAGCAGCTTACTACAGGGGGAAGAAAAACTGTTTTTT.

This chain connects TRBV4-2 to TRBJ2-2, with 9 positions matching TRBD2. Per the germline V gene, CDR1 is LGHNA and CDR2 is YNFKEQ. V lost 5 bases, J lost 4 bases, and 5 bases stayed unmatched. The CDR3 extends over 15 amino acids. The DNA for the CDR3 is TGTGCCAGCAGCACGGGACTAGCTCGCACCGGGGAGCTGTTTTTT. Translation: CASSTGLARTGELFF.

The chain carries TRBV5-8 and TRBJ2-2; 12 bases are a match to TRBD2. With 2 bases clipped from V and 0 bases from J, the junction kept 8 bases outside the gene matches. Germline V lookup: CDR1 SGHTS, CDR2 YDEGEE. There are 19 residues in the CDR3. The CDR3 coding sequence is TGTGCCAGCAGCTTCCCCCTAGCGGGAGGGTTGGCGAACACCGGGGAGCTGTTTTTT. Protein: CASSFPLAGGLANTGELFF.

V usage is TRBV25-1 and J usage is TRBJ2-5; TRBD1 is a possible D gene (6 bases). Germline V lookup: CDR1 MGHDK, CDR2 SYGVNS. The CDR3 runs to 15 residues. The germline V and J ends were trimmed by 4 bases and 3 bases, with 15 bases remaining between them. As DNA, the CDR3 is TGTGCCAGCAGTGCCTACCGGGACACAAAAGAGACCCAGTACTTC. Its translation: CASSAYRDTKETQYF.